This TCR beta chain was obtained from a study of blood T cell repertoires in COVID-19. This clone was seen once. Participants were aged about 18 to 100 years from approximately 24 US areas. Here immunoSEQ multiplex PCR was the method, and the copy in TCRdb shows in-frame clones only, minus some. The table has 150,000 to 200,000 clones, approximately 82% seen once. Germline V gene lookup returns CDR1 KGHDR and CDR2 SFDVKD. The CDR3 has 12 amino acids. V lost 9 bases to trimming and J lost 5 bases, with 12 bases between them. This clonotype was obtained from a man aged 45-65 years who had recovered from COVID-19. The V call is TRBV24-1, the J call TRBJ2-5; maybe TRBD1 (5 bases). Sequences were obtained from PBMCs or T cells enriched from blood (not recorded which). CDR3 sequence: CATSPGKETQYF. CDR3 sequence (DNA): TGTGCCACCTCCCCAGGGAAGGAGACCCAGTACTTC.